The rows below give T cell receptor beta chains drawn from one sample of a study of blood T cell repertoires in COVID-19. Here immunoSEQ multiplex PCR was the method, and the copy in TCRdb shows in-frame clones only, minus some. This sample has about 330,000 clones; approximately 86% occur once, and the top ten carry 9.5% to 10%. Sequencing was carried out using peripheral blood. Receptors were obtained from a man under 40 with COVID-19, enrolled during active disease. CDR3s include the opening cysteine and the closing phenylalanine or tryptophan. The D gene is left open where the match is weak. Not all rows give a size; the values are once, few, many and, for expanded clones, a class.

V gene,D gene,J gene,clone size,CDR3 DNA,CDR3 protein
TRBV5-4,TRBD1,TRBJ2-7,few,TGTGCCAGCTACCGACAGGGGAAGGCCTACGAGCAGTACTTC,CASYRQGKAYEQYF
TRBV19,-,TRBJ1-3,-,TGTGCCAGTAGTATCAGACAAAGCTCTGGAAACACCATATATTTT,CASSIRQSSGNTIYF
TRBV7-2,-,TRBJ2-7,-,TGTGCCAGCAGCTTACAGGGTCGTGGGACCTACGAGCAGTACTTC,CASSLQGRGTYEQYF
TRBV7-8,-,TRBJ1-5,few,TGTGCCAGCAGCTTAGATCAGGGCAATAGCAATCAGCCCCAGCATTTT,CASSLDQGNSNQPQHF
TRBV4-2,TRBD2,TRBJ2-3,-,TGTGCCAGCAGCCAAGACCTCGCCGGGACTAGCGGGGCATCCACAGATACGCAGTATTTT,CASSQDLAGTSGASTDTQYF
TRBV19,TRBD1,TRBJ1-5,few,TGTGCCAGTAGTCTCGGGACAGGTTATAATCAGCCCCAGCATTTT,CASSLGTGYNQPQHF
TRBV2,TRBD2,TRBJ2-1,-,TGTGCCAGCAAGGTGGAAACTAGCGGGAGGGGTGAGCAGTTCTTC,CASKVETSGRGEQFF
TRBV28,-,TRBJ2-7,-,TGTGCCAGCAGTACCCAAATAACAGCCTTACCCTACGAGCAGTACTTC,CASSTQITALPYEQYF
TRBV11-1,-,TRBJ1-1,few,TGTGCCAGCAGCCTGGGACGGGAGGGGACTGAAGCTTTCTTT,CASSLGREGTEAFF
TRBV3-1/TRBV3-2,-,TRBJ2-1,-,TGTGCCAGCAGCCAAGATATCGGGTCCCTCTCCTACAATGAGCAGTTCTTC,CASSQDIGSLSYNEQFF
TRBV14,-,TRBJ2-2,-,TGTGCCAGCAGCCGATCTCACCAGGGGAGTACCGGGGAGCTGTTTTTT,CASSRSHQGSTGELFF
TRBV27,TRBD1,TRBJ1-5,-,TGTGCCAGCAGTTTATCTAGCCTAGGGGGCGTCGGCAATCAGCCCCAGCATTTT,CASSLSSLGGVGNQPQHF
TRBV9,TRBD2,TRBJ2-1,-,TGTGCCAGCAGCGGCTACCGGACGGAGGCCGGGAGGAATGAGCAGTTCTTC,CASSGYRTEAGRNEQFF
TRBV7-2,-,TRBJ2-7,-,TGTGCCAGCAGTCAAATGGGTGGTAGCGGAATCTACGAGCAGTACTTC,CASSQMGGSGIYEQYF
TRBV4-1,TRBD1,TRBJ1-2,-,TGCGCCAGCAGCCAAGATGGTTGGCCGGGACAGCTTGGCTACACCTTC,CASSQDGWPGQLGYTF
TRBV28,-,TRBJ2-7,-,TGTGCCAGCAGTTTACCCCATTCCTACGAGCAGTACTTC,CASSLPHSYEQYF
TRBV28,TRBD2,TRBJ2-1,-,TGTGCCAGCAGTCCCCTCCCTATAGCGGGAGAGGGCAATGAGCAGTTCTTC,CASSPLPIAGEGNEQFF
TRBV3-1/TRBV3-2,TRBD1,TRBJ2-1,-,TGTGCCAGCAGCCCGACAGGGGTCAATGAGCAGTTCTTC,CASSPTGVNEQFF
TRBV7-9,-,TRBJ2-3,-,TGTGCCAGCAGCTCCGGTGTGCTCCCTATAAGCACAGATACGCAGTATTTT,CASSSGVLPISTDTQYF
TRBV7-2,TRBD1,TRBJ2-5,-,TGTGCCAGCAGCCCAGCGCCGGGACAGGGGTCCCAAGAGACCCAGTACTTC,CASSPAPGQGSQETQYF
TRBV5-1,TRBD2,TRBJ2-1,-,TGCGCCAGCAGCTCTGTAGCGGGAGGGTACAATGAGCAGTTCTTC,CASSSVAGGYNEQFF
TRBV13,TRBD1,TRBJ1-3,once,TGTGCCAGCAGCCGGGAGCGACAGGGGGCACCAGGAAACACCATATATTTT,CASSRERQGAPGNTIYF
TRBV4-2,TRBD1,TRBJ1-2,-,TGTGCCAGCAGCCCGCCTCTTAGGACAGGGGGTTCCCTTGCCTATGGCTACACCTTC,CASSPPLRTGGSLAYGYTF
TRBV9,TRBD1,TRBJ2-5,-,TGTGCCAGCAGCGGAGGACAGGGGGCGGAGACCCAGTACTTC,CASSGGQGAETQYF
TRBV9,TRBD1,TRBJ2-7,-,TGTGCCAGCAGCGTTACAGGGGCCTTCTACGAGCAGTACTTC,CASSVTGAFYEQYF
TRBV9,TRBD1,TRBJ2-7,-,TGTGCCAGCAGCGCCTATCGGACAGGGGGCGCCTACGAGCAGTACTTC,CASSAYRTGGAYEQYF